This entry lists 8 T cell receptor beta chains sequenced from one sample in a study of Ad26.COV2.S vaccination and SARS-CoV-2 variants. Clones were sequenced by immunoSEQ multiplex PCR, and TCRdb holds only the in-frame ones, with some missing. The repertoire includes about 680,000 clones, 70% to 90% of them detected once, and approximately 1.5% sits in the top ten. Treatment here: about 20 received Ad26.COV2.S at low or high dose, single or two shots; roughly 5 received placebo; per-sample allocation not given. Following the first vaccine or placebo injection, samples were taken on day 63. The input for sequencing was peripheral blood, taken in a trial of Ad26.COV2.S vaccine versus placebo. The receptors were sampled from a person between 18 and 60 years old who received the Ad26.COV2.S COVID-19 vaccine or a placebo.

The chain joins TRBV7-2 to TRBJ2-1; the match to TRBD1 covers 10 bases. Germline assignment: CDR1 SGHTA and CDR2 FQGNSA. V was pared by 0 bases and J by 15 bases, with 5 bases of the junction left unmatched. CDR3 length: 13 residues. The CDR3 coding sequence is TGTGCCAGCAGCTTAGCGGACAGGGGGGGTTCGTTCTTC. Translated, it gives CASSLADRGGSFF.

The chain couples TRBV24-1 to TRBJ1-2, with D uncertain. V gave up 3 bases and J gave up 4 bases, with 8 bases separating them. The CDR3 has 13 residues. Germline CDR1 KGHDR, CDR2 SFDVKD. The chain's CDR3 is CATSDRTAYGYTF. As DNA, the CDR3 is TGTGCCACCAGTGATCGGACGGCCTATGGCTACACCTTC.

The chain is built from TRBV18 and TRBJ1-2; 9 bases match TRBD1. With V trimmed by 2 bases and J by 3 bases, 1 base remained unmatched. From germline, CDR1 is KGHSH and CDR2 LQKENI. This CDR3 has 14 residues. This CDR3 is CASSPWTGDYGYTF. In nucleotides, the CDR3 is TGTGCCAGCTCACCATGGACAGGGGACTATGGCTACACCTTC.

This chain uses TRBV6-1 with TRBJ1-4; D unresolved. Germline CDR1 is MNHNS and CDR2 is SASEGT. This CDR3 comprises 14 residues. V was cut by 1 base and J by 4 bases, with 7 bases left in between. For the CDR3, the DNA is TGTGCCAGCAGTGAAGACGGGTATAATGAAAAACTGTTTTTT. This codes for CASSEDGYNEKLFF.

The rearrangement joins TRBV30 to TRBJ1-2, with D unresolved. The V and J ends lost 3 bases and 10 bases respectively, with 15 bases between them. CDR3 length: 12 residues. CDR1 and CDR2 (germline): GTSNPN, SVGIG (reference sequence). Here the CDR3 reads CAWREVSPAYTF. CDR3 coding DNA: TGTGCCTGGAGGGAGGTTTCCCCAGCCTACACCTTC.

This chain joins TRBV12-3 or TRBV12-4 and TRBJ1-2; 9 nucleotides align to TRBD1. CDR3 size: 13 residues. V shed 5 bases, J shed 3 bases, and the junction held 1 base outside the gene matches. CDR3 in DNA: TGTGCCAGCAGTCGGACAGGGGACTATGGCTACACCTTC. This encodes CASSRTGDYGYTF.

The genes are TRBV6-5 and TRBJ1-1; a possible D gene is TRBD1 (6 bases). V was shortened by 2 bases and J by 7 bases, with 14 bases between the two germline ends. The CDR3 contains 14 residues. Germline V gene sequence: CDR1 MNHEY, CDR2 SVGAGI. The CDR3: CASSYRRGDFEAFF. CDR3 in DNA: TGTGCCAGCAGTTACCGCAGGGGCGATTTTGAAGCTTTCTTT.

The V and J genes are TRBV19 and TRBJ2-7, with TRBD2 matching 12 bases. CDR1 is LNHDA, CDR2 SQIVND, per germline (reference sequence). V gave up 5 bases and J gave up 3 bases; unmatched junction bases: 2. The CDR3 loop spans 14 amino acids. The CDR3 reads CASSLAGGNYEQYF. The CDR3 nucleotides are TGTGCCAGTAGTCTAGCGGGAGGGAACTACGAGCAGTACTTC.